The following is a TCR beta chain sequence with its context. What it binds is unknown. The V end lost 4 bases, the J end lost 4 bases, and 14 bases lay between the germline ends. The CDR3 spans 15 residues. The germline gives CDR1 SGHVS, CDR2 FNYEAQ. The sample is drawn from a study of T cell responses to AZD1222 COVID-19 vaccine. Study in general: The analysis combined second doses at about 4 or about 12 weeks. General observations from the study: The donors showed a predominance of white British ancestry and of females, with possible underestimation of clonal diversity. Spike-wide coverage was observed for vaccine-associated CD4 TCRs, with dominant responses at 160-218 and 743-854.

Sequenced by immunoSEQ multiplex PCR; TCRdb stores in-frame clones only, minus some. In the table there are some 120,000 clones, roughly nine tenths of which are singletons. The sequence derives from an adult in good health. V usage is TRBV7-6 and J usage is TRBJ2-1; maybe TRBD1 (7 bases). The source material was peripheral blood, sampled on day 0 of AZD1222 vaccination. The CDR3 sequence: CASSSEGAGYNEQFF. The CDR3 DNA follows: TGTGCCAGCAGCTCAGAGGGGGCGGGGTACAATGAGCAGTTCTTC.